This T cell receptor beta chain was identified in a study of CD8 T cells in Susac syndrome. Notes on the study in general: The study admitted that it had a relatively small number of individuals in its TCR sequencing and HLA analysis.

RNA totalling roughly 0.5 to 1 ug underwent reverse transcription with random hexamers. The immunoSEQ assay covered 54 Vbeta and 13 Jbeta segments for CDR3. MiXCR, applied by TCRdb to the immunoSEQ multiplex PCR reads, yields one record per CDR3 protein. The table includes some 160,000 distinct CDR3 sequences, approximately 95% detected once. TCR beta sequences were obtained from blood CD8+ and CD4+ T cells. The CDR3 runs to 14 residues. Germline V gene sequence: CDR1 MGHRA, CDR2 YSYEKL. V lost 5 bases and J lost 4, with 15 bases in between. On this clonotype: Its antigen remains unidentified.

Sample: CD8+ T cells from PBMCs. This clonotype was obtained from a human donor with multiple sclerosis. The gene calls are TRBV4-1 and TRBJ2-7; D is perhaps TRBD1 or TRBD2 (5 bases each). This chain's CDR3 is CASSSGDGEYEQYF. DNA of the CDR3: TGCGCCAGCAGCTCTGGGGACGGGGAATACGAGCAGTACTTC.